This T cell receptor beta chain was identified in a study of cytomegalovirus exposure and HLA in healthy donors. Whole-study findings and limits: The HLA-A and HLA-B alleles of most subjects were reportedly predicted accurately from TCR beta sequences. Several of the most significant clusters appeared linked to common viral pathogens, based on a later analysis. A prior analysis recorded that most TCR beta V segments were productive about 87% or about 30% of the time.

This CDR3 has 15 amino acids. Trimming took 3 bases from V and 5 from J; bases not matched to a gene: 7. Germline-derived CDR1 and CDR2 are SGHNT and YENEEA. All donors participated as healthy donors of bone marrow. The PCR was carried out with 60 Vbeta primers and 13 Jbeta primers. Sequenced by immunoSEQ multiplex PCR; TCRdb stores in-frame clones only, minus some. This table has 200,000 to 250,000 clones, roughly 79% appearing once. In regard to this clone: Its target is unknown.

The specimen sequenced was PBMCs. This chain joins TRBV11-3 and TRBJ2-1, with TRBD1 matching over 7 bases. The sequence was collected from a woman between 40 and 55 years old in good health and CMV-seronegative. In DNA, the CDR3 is TGTGCCAGCAGCTTTCCGGGACAGTCTGACAATGAGCAGTTCTTC. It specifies CASSFPGQSDNEQFF.